Listed below are T cell receptor beta chains from one sample, sequenced in a study of T cell repertoires in aging, cancer and after chemotherapy. TCRdb re-derived calls from the multiplex PCR reads in MiXCR, one entry per CDR3 protein. The sample consists of under 3,000 distinct CDR3 sequences, around 52% of them appearing once. The source material was blood. These receptors came from a human donor with a blood cancer. The CDR3 runs from the conserved cysteine through the conserved F or W. The D gene is left open where the match is weak. Size tells how often a clone was seen (once, few, many) or the class of an expanded clone, and some rows leave it out.

J	size	V	D	DNA	CDR3
TRBJ2-7	-	TRBV20-1	TRBD1	TGCAGTGCGAACCGGGACAGGGACTCCGAGCAGTACTTC	CSANRDRDSEQYF
TRBJ2-7	few	TRBV6-5	TRBD1	TGTGCCAGCAGTTACTCGTGGACAGGGAGCTCCTACGAGCAGTACTTC	CASSYSWTGSSYEQYF
TRBJ1-1	-	TRBV10-3	-	TGTGCCATAAGTTCTGGGGCAGAAACTGAAGCTTTCTTT	CAISSGAETEAFF
TRBJ1-1	-	TRBV5-6	TRBD1	TGTGCCAGCAGCACTTACAGGGGGATCTACACTGAAGCTTTCTTT	CASSTYRGIYTEAFF
TRBJ1-2	few	TRBV29-1	TRBD1	TGCAGCGTTGGGGGGACAGAGATTAACTATGGCTACACCTTC	CSVGGTEINYGYTF
TRBJ1-1	-	TRBV19	-	TGTGCCAGTAAAGACAGGTTGAACACTGAAGCTTTCTTT	CASKDRLNTEAFF
TRBJ2-3	-	TRBV7-8	TRBD2	TGTGCCAGCAGCCCAGGGACAGGACTAGCGGGGTCAGATACGCAGTATTTT	CASSPGTGLAGSDTQYF
TRBJ2-6	-	TRBV27	-	TGTGCCAGCAGCACCCACCAGGGGACTGGGGCCAACGTCCTGACTTTC	CASSTHQGTGANVLTF
TRBJ2-1	-	TRBV6-5	-	TGTGCCAGCAGTTCCGGGACCGGCAATGAGCAGTTCTTC	CASSSGTGNEQFF
TRBJ1-2	-	TRBV6-5	-	TGTGCCAGCAGTCTTACTACAGGGTGGAATGGCTACACCTTC	CASSLTTGWNGYTF
TRBJ2-3	-	TRBV18	-	TGTGCCAGCTCACAAGTCGGCACAGATACGCAGTATTTT	CASSQVGTDTQYF
TRBJ2-2	-	TRBV7-6	-	TGTGCCAGCAGCTTAGATTCCGGGGAGCTGTTTTTT	CASSLDSGELFF
TRBJ1-1	-	TRBV6-1	-	TGTGCCAGCAGATACAGGGAGCTCGGTAAAGCTTTCTTT	CASRYRELGKAFF
TRBJ1-1	-	TRBV18	-	TGTGCCAGCTCAGCTTCTACGGTCAGATCCAGGAACACTGAAGCTTTCTTT	CASSASTVRSRNTEAFF
TRBJ1-6	-	TRBV6-1	-	TGTGCCAGCAGGGACAGCCATAATTCACCCCTCCACTTT	CASRDSHNSPLHF
TRBJ1-2	-	TRBV6-1	-	TGTGCCAGCAGTGTGCATGGTAGTGATGGCTACACCTTC	CASSVHGSDGYTF
TRBJ1-2	few	TRBV6-6	TRBD1	TGTGCCAGCAGTAAAACGGGACAGAACTATGGCTACACCTTC	CASSKTGQNYGYTF
TRBJ1-6	medium-sized	TRBV18	-	TGTGCCAGCTCACCAAACGAGAATTCACCCCTCCACTTT	CASSPNENSPLHF
TRBJ1-5	-	TRBV29-1	-	TGCAGCGTAGCGTCTGGAGGCCCAAATCAGCCCCAGCATTTT	CSVASGGPNQPQHF
TRBJ1-4	few	TRBV6-5	-	TGTGCCAGCCGGAGGGCTTCTAATGAAAAACTGTTTTTT	CASRRASNEKLFF
TRBJ2-2	-	TRBV12-3/TRBV12-4	TRBD1	TGTGCCATCCCGGACAGGGGGCGGTTGAACACCGGGGAGCTGTTTTTT	CAIPDRGRLNTGELFF
TRBJ2-1	-	TRBV30	-	TGTGCCTGTACAGGGAGTTCGGTCGATGAGCAGTTCTTC	CACTGSSVDEQFF
TRBJ2-1	-	TRBV20-1	-	TGCAGTGCTAGAGATAGCGGTACGGGGTACAATGAGCAGTTCTTC	CSARDSGTGYNEQFF
TRBJ2-4	-	TRBV5-6	-	TGTGCCAGCAGCTTGGAAGGGAAAGGCAAAAACATTCAGTACTTC	CASSLEGKGKNIQYF
TRBJ2-1	-	TRBV12-3/TRBV12-4	-	TGTGCCAGCAGTCTTCTTGGACTGGCCAATGAGCAGTTCTTC	CASSLLGLANEQFF
TRBJ1-5	-	TRBV6-1	-	TGTGCCAGCAGTTACTCAGATAAGGGTTTATGGAGCAATCAGCCCCAGCATTTT	CASSYSDKGLWSNQPQHF
TRBJ1-1	-	TRBV29-1	TRBD1	TGCAGCGTTGTAGGGGACAGGGGTTTGGCTTTCTTT	CSVVGDRGLAFF
TRBJ1-2	few	TRBV29-1	-	TGCAGCGTTGTCCTCAGGCTGGGGGGCTACACCTTC	CSVVLRLGGYTF
TRBJ2-1	-	TRBV12-3/TRBV12-4	-	TGTGCCAGCAGTTACGTCCCTTTCTTC	CASSYVPFF
TRBJ1-1	once	TRBV6-5	-	TGTGCCAGCAGCTCAGGATGGTCTTGGGGGAGCACTGAAGCTTTCTTT	CASSSGWSWGSTEAFF
TRBJ1-2	few	TRBV24-1	-	TGTGCCACCAGTCCCGGGAGGGCATTTGGCTACACCTTC	CATSPGRAFGYTF
TRBJ2-5	-	TRBV6-1	TRBD2	TGTGCCAGCGGAGCGGGGGTTGTGGAGGTGTGGGAGACCCAGTACTTC	CASGAGVVEVWETQYF
TRBJ2-6	few	TRBV6-5	-	TGTGCCAGCGGCAGGGCCTCTGGGGCCAACGTCCTGACTTTC	CASGRASGANVLTF
TRBJ1-2	-	TRBV27	-	TGTGCCAGCAGTTTCTGGACAGTGAGCTATGGCTACACCTTC	CASSFWTVSYGYTF
TRBJ1-6	-	TRBV30	-	TGTGCCTGGAGTGGCACGGTGGGAAATTCACCCCTCCACTTT	CAWSGTVGNSPLHF
TRBJ2-1	once	TRBV24-1	-	TGTGCCACCAGTGACTCCGGGTCTATTGGGGATGAGCAGTTCTTC	CATSDSGSIGDEQFF
TRBJ1-5	-	TRBV20-1	TRBD1	TGCAGTGCTAGGAGGGACAGGGGACATTATAGCAATCAGCCCCAGCATTTT	CSARRDRGHYSNQPQHF
TRBJ2-7	-	TRBV21-1	-	TGTGCCAGCAGCACCGGACAGGGGAAAAGCTCCTACGAGCAGTACTTC	CASSTGQGKSSYEQYF
TRBJ2-5	-	TRBV15	-	TGTGCCACCAGAAGACCCATGGAGTACAAGGTGACCCAGTACTTC	CATRRPMEYKVTQYF
TRBJ2-3	-	TRBV6-5	-	TGTGCCAGCAGTTTTCGGCAGGCCACTAGCACAGATACGCAGTATTTT	CASSFRQATSTDTQYF
TRBJ1-2	-	TRBV6-1	-	TGTGCCAGCAGTGAATCCTATGGCTACACCTTC	CASSESYGYTF
TRBJ1-6	-	TRBV6-1	TRBD1	TGTGCCAGCAGTGAAACCGACAGGGGATTTCCCTATAATTCACCCCTCCACTTT	CASSETDRGFPYNSPLHF
TRBJ1-1	-	TRBV24-1	-	TGTGCCACCAGATCCAATGTAGGGGGGAACACTGAAGCTTTCTTT	CATRSNVGGNTEAFF
TRBJ1-6	-	TRBV5-4	-	TGTGCCAGCAGCTTGGGACCTGTGAATAATTCACCCCTCCACTTT	CASSLGPVNNSPLHF
TRBJ1-2	-	TRBV5-6	TRBD1	TGTGCCAGCAGCCCGGACAGGGTCTATGGCTACACCTTC	CASSPDRVYGYTF
TRBJ2-6	few	TRBV27	TRBD1	TGTGCCAGCAGACCGGGACAGGGATTCTCTGGGGCCAACGTCCTGACTTTC	CASRPGQGFSGANVLTF
TRBJ1-6	-	TRBV6-5	-	TGTGCCAGCAGTCCCACAGGGTTTTATTCACCCCTCCACTTT	CASSPTGFYSPLHF